This T cell receptor (beta chain) originates from a study of early T cells in non-severe SARS-CoV-2 infection. This clonotype is medium-sized (0.01 to 0.1%). Its target is not known. V gave up 5 bases and J gave up 5 bases, with 13 bases separating them. CDR1 and CDR2 from the germline V gene are SGHTA and FQGNSA. The CDR3 spans 13 residues. Study-wide results and caveats: Matching with VDJdb favored anti-spike CD8 responses (missing private and CD4 specificities).

The library protocol tagged individual cDNA molecules with unique molecular identifiers. Via MiXCR, TCRdb re-called the 5' RACE reads, giving one row per CDR3 protein. The sample consists of roughly 51,000 distinct CDR3 sequences, 7.7% of them appearing once. The gene calls are TRBV7-2 and TRBJ2-7; D might be TRBD1 (6 bases). The sample here was whole blood, taken at baseline. The TCR comes from an adult who was a healthcare worker with PCR-confirmed SARS-CoV-2 infection or an uninfected control (not recorded which). The CDR3, as DNA: TGTGCCAGCAGCCTCCGGGACAAGCACGAGCAGTACTTC. This encodes CASSLRDKHEQYF. Full variable domain (outside the CDR3, taken from reference TRBV7-2 and TRBJ2-7): GAGVSQSPSNKVTEKGKDVELRCDPISGHTALYWYRQSLGQGLEFLIYFQGNSAPDKSGLPSDRFSAERTGGSVSTLTIQRTQQEDSAVYLCASSLRDKHEQYFGPGTRLTVT.